The T cell receptor (beta chain) under discussion was sequenced for a study of shared clonotypes between healthy human individuals. The data were produced by immunoSEQ multiplex PCR, yet TCRdb's version contains in-frame clones alone and is incomplete. The repertoire holds just over 2,000,000 clones, roughly 96% seen once, with 0.13% in the top ten. J was trimmed by 4 bases and V by 6 bases; bases with no gene match: 6. CDR1 and CDR2 from the germline V gene are MNHNY and SVGAGI (reference sequence). The CDR3 runs to 15 residues. The rearrangement links TRBV6-6 to TRBJ1-6, with 7 bases matching TRBD1. Source material: naive CD4+ T cells sorted from blood. The sample's subset: CD45RA+ positively selected. The TCR was taken from a young man in good health. The DNA of the CDR3 is TGTGCCAGCAGGTTCCAGGGACAGTATAATTCACCCCTCCACTTT. Residues: CASRFQGQYNSPLHF.